This note documents a single T cell receptor (beta chain) sequence. The antigen is not known. Being one base from a much bigger clone, this may be a read error. This sample was taken from a study of regulatory T cells in long-lasting Graves disease. Broader study findings: The number of shared public clonotypes was higher in persistent patients (approximately 3,000) than new patients (966).

The time point was: newly diagnosed GD, antithyroid drugs for less than 3 months. Isolated PBMC RNA provided the starting material for the TCR library. HTBI primers from iRepertoire and Arm-PCR of CDR3 regions yielded the TCR beta libraries. TCRdb analysed the multiplex PCR reads with MiXCR anew, one entry per CDR3 protein. This sample has 350,000 to 500,000 distinct CDR3 sequences, with approximately 14% found just once. These data also formed part of another study, on T cells in Graves' hyperthyroidism and ophthalmopathy. In that study: Diagnoses rested on clinical symptoms, serum thyroxine and TRAb, thyroid ultrasound and orbital computed tomography. The HTBI primer set drove a first-round RT-PCR of the TCR CDR3.

The receptor comes from a woman between 50 and 59 years old with Graves disease. This material consisted of peripheral blood mononuclear cells (PBMCs), taken at new diagnosis, from a patient treated with antithyroid drugs.

The CDR3: CASSLGGKDSYEQFF. CDR3 sequence (DNA): TGTGCCAGCAGTTTAGGAGGGAAAGACTCCTACGAGCAGTTCTTC. The genes are TRBV12-3 or TRBV12-4 and TRBJ2-1; D may be TRBD2 (5 bases). The CDR3 covers 15 residues. Trimming took off 1 base at V and 10 bases at J, with 17 bases between the two ends.